Following are 3 T cell receptor beta chains from one sample sequenced in a study of blood T cell repertoires in COVID-19. Assay: immunoSEQ multiplex PCR; the TCRdb copy retains only in-frame clones and omits some. The sample consists of 50,000 to 60,000 clones, approximately 91% of them appearing once. Sequenced input: peripheral blood. These receptors were collected from a human donor in a cohort sampled during active COVID-19.

The V gene is TRBV11-3, the J gene TRBJ1-2; D not resolved. V was trimmed by 1 base and J by 3 bases, leaving 6 bases between them. The CDR3 is 13 amino acids. The germline gives CDR1 SGHNT, CDR2 YENEEA. CDR3 residues: CASSLGTDYGYTF. The CDR3 coding sequence is TGTGCCAGCAGCTTAGGAACGGACTATGGCTACACCTTC.

V is TRBV5-8 and J is TRBJ2-7; D is unclear. The CDR3 spans 14 residues. The V end was cut by 0 bases, the J end by 1 base, with 8 bases between. Germline CDR1 reads SGHTS; CDR2 reads YDEGEE. CDR3 DNA sequence: TGTGCCAGCAGCTTGGACAGAAGGTCCTACGAGCAGTACTTC. It translates to CASSLDRRSYEQYF.

This chain connects TRBV7-8 to TRBJ1-2; 9 positions agree with TRBD1. There are 13 residues in the CDR3. CDR1 and CDR2 (germline): SGHVS, FQNEAQ. V lost 5 bases, J lost 7 bases, and 5 bases stayed unmatched. The CDR3 DNA reads as TGTGCCAGCAGCCTTCGACAGGGGGGTGGCTACACCTTC. It encodes CASSLRQGGGYTF.